This T cell receptor beta chain stems from a study of human T cells and chemical hapten exposure. This clonotype was picked up many times. Germline V gene lookup returns CDR1 SGHVS and CDR2 FQNEAQ. The CDR3 is made up of 13 amino acids. The germline V and J ends were trimmed by 1 base and 3 bases, with 6 bases remaining between them. The library tagged individual cDNA molecules with unique molecular identifiers. A single record per CDR3 protein comes from TCRdb applying MiXCR to the RACE reads. The sample contains 43,000 or so distinct CDR3 sequences, around 4.5% of which appear only once. Time point defined: healthy volunteer bleed at 2 weeks. It was from unfractionated whole blood that total RNA was extracted.

Sequenced input: whole blood. The chain combines TRBV7-8 with TRBJ1-1, with D uncertain. The TCR comes from a female donor in good health. Some clones in this sample may be carry-over from other donors' samples. CDR3 protein: CASSLVGDTEAFF. Written as DNA, the CDR3 is TGTGCCAGCAGCTTAGTCGGGGACACTGAAGCTTTCTTT.